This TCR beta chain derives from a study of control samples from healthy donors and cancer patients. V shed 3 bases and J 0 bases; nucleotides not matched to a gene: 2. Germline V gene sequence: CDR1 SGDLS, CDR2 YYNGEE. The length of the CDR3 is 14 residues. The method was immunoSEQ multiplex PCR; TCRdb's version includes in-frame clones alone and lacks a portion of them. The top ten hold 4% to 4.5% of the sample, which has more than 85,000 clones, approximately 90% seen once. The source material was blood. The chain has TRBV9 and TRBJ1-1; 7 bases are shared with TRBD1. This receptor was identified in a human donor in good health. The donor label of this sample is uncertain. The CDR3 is CASSGDSMNTEAFF. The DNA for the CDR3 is TGTGCCAGCAGCGGGGACAGCATGAACACTGAAGCTTTCTTT.